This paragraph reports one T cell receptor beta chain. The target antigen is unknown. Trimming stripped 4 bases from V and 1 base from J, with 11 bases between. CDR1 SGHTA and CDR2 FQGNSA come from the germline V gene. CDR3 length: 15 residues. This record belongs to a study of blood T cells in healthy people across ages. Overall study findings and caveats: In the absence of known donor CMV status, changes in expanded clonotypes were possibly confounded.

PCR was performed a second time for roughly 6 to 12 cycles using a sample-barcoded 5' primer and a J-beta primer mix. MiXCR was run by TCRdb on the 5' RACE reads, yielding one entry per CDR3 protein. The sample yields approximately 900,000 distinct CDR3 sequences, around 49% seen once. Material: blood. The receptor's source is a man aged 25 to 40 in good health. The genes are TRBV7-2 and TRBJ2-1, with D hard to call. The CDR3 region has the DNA TGTGCCAGCAGCTCGCGGTTTAGATCCTACAATGAGCAGTTCTTC. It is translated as CASSSRFRSYNEQFF.